This TCR beta chain was captured in a study of blood T cell repertoires in COVID-19. At the level of the study: Spain, Italy and the United States supplied samples that represented acute and convalescent COVID-19. Sample material is recorded as cDNA or gDNA derived from T cells, B-cell-depleted T cells, or PBMCs.

Germline V gives CDR1 SGHRS, CDR2 YFSETQ. With V trimmed by 4 bases and J by 7 bases, 14 bases remained unmatched. This CDR3 contains 16 residues. Per the study methods: Reference gene primers were amplified, and this amplification served to estimate nucleated cell counts. Method: immunoSEQ multiplex PCR; TCRdb's copy keeps in-frame clones and lacks some. That table supplies the V and J calls and clone size; D and trimming were determined from the DNA. Of tens of thousands of clones listed, around 87% are singletons. Material for sequencing was peripheral blood. The V gene is TRBV5-1, the J gene TRBJ2-7; 10 bases fit TRBD2. The source is a human donor in a cohort sampled during active COVID-19. DNA for the CDR3: TGCGCCAGCAGCCCAGATTGGCTAGCGGGGGTTAAAGAGCAGTACTTC. Translating it yields CASSPDWLAGVKEQYF.